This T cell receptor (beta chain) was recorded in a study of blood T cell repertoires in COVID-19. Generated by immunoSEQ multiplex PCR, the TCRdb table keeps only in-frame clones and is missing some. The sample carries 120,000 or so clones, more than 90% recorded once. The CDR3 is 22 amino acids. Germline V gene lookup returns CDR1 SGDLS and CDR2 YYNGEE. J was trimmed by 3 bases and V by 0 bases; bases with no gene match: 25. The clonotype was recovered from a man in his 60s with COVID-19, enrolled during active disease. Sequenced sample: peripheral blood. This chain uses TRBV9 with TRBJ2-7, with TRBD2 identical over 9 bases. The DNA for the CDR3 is TGTGCCAGCAGCGTAGACGACAGGGCGAGGATAGCGGGAGTGGTCCCTTACTACGAGCAGTACTTC. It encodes CASSVDDRARIAGVVPYYEQYF.